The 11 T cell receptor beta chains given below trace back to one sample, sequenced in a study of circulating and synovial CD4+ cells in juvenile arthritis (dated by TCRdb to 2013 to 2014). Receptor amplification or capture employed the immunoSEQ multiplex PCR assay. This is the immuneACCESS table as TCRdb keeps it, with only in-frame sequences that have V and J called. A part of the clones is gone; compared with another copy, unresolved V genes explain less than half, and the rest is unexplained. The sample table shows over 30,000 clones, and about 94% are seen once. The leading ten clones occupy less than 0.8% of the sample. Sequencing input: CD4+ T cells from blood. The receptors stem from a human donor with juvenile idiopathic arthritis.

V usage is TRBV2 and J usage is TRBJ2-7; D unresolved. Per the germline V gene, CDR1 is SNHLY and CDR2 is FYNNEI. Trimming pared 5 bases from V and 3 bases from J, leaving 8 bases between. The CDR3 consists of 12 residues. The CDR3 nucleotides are TGTGCCAGCAGTACGCACAGCTACGAGCAGTACTTC. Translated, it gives CASSTHSYEQYF.

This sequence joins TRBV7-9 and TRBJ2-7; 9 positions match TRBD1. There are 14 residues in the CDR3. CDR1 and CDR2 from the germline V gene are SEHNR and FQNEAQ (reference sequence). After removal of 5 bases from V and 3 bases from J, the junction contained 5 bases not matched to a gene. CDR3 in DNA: TGTGCCAGCAGCCCACGGACAGGGGTCTACGAGCAGTACTTC. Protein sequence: CASSPRTGVYEQYF.

In DNA form, the CDR3 reads TGTGCCAGCAGCCAAGATTGGGCCGCAGGGGCGAAAAACACTGAAGCTTTCTTT. It specifies CASSQDWAAGAKNTEAFF. V usage is TRBV4-2 and J usage is TRBJ1-1; tentative D call: TRBD1 (6 bases). CDR3 length: 18 amino acids. Germline lookup yields CDR1 LGHNA and CDR2 YNFKEQ. Trimming took 0 bases from V and 2 from J, leaving 19 bases between them.

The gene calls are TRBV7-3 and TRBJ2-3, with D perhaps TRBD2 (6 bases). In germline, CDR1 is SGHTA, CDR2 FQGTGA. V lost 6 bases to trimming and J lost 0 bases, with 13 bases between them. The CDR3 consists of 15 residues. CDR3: CASSPGTSSTDTQYF. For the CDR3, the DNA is TGTGCCAGCAGTCCGGGGACTTCTAGCACAGATACGCAGTATTTT.

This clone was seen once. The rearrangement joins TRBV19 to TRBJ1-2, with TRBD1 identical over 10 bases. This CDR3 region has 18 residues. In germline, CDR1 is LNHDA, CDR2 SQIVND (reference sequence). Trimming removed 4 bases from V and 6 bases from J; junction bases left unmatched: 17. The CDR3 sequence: CASSKRDGTGVGINGYTF. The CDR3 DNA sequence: TGTGCCAGTAGTAAGCGCGACGGGACAGGGGTAGGGATTAATGGCTACACCTTC.

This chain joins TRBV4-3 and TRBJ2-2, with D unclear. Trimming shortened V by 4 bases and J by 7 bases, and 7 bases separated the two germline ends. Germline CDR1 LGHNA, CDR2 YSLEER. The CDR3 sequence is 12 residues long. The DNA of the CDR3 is TGCGCCAGCAGCCGAACACGCGGGGAGCTGTTTTTT. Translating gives CASSRTRGELFF.

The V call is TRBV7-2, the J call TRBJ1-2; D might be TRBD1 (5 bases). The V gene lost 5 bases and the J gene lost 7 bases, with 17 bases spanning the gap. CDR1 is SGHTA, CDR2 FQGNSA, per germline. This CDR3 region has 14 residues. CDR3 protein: CASSEGRELFGYTF. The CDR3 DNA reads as TGTGCCAGCAGCGAGGGACGGGAGTTATTTGGCTACACCTTC.

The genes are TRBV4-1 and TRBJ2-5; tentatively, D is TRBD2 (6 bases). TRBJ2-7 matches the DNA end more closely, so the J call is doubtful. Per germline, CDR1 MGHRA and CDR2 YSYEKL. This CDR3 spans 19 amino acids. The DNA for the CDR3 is TGCGCCAGCAGCCGCTGGGCGGGGAAAGGGGTACCCGCAAACTACGAGCAGTACTTC. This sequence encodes CASSRWAGKGVPANYEQYF.

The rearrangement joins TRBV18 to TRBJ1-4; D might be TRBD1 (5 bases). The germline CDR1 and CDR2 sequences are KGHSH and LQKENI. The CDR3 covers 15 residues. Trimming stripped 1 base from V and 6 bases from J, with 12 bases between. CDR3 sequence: CASSPRGARDEKLFF. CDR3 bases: TGTGCCAGCTCACCACGTGGGGCCCGGGATGAAAAACTGTTTTTT.

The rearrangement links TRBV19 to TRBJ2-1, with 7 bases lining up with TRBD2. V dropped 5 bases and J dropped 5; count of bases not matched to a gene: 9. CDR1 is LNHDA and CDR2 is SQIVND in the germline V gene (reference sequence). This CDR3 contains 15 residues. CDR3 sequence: CASSPRGGQNNEQFF. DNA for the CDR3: TGTGCCAGTAGTCCGCGGGGAGGGCAGAACAATGAGCAGTTCTTC.

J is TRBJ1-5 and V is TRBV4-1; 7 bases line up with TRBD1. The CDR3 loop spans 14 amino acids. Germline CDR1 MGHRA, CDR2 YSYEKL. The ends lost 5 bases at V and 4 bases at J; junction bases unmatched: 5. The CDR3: CASSETGKNQPQHF. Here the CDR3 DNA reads TGCGCCAGCAGCGAGACAGGGAAAAATCAGCCCCAGCATTTT.